Listed below are T cell receptor beta chains from one sample, sequenced in a study of blood T cells in healthy people across ages. MiXCR, run by TCRdb on the 5' RACE reads, gives a single entry per CDR3 protein. The sample yields 650,000 to 900,000 distinct CDR3 sequences, 62% seen once. Sequencing input: blood. The receptors stem from a man in his thirties or forties in good health. Both conserved end residues are part of each CDR3. The order of the fields is CDR3 length, clone size, D gene, V gene, J gene, CDR3 protein, CDR3 DNA. The D gene is left open where the match is weak. The size of a clone is reported for some rows only, either as once, few or many, or as a class for expanded clones.

len: 14
abundance: -
d_gene: -
v_gene: TRBV10-3
j_gene: TRBJ1-5
CDR3aa: CAIGKTDSNQPQHF
CDR3nt: TGTGCCATCGGTAAGACAGATAGCAATCAGCCCCAGCATTTT

len: 16
abundance: -
d_gene: -
v_gene: TRBV29-1
j_gene: TRBJ1-1
CDR3aa: CSVEPLRGAMNTEAFF
CDR3nt: TGCAGCGTTGAACCTCTTCGGGGGGCCATGAACACTGAAGCTTTCTTT

len: 16
abundance: -
d_gene: -
v_gene: TRBV20-1
j_gene: TRBJ2-1
CDR3aa: CSARDQISYSYNEQFF
CDR3nt: TGCAGTGCTAGAGATCAGATTAGCTACTCCTACAATGAGCAGTTCTTC

len: 15
abundance: -
d_gene: TRBD1
v_gene: TRBV2
j_gene: TRBJ1-2
CDR3aa: CASSVRGQTLYGYTF
CDR3nt: TGTGCCAGCAGTGTAAGGGGACAGACCCTCTATGGCTACACCTTC

len: 14
abundance: -
d_gene: TRBD1
v_gene: TRBV20-1
j_gene: TRBJ1-5
CDR3aa: CSARGEGAGQPQHF
CDR3nt: TGCAGTGCTAGAGGGGAGGGGGCAGGTCAGCCCCAGCATTTT

len: 15
abundance: once
d_gene: TRBD1
v_gene: TRBV4-1
j_gene: TRBJ1-2
CDR3aa: CASSLSGTADYGYTF
CDR3nt: TGCGCCAGCAGCCTGTCGGGGACAGCAGACTATGGCTACACCTTC

len: 14
abundance: -
d_gene: -
v_gene: TRBV9
j_gene: TRBJ2-2
CDR3aa: CASSVGTSTGELFF
CDR3nt: TGTGCCAGCAGCGTAGGGACGTCAACCGGGGAGCTGTTTTTT

len: 14
abundance: few
d_gene: -
v_gene: TRBV6-2/TRBV6-3
j_gene: TRBJ2-1
CDR3aa: CASSSGTLYNEQFF
CDR3nt: TGTGCCAGCAGTTCCGGGACTCTATACAATGAGCAGTTCTTC

len: 14
abundance: few
d_gene: -
v_gene: TRBV9
j_gene: TRBJ2-3
CDR3aa: CASSTDGRLDTQYF
CDR3nt: TGTGCCAGCAGCACCGACGGCCGACTGGATACGCAGTATTTT

len: 17
abundance: -
d_gene: TRBD2
v_gene: TRBV25-1
j_gene: TRBJ2-7
CDR3aa: CASSAGRVRRTTYEQYF
CDR3nt: TGTGCCAGCAGTGCAGGGAGGGTAAGGCGTACGACCTACGAGCAGTACTTC

len: 16
abundance: -
d_gene: -
v_gene: TRBV3-1
j_gene: TRBJ2-6
CDR3aa: CASSRSGPRGANVLTF
CDR3nt: TGTGCCAGCAGCCGATCGGGGCCCCGCGGGGCCAACGTCCTGACTTTC

len: 13
abundance: -
d_gene: TRBD1
v_gene: TRBV20-1
j_gene: TRBJ2-7
CDR3aa: CSAGQVWSYEQYF
CDR3nt: TGCAGTGCTGGACAGGTTTGGTCCTACGAGCAGTACTTC

len: 14
abundance: -
d_gene: -
v_gene: TRBV6-5
j_gene: TRBJ1-2
CDR3aa: CASSYDNRVNGYTF
CDR3nt: TGTGCCAGCAGTTACGATAACAGGGTCAATGGCTACACCTTC

len: 16
abundance: -
d_gene: -
v_gene: TRBV5-1
j_gene: TRBJ2-3
CDR3aa: CASSLGGFASTDTQYF
CDR3nt: TGCGCCAGCAGCTTAGGAGGATTCGCTAGCACAGATACGCAGTATTTT

len: 14
abundance: few
d_gene: -
v_gene: TRBV9
j_gene: TRBJ2-7
CDR3aa: CASSVDGITYEQYF
CDR3nt: TGTGCCAGCAGCGTAGATGGGATTACGTACGAGCAGTACTTC

len: 16
abundance: -
d_gene: TRBD2
v_gene: TRBV3-1
j_gene: TRBJ2-5
CDR3aa: CASSQDPSGEQETQYF
CDR3nt: TGTGCCAGCAGCCAAGATCCTAGCGGGGAGCAAGAGACCCAGTACTTC

len: 16
abundance: -
d_gene: -
v_gene: TRBV2
j_gene: TRBJ1-1
CDR3aa: CASSEKGPLVGTEAFF
CDR3nt: TGTGCCAGCAGTGAAAAGGGGCCCCTTGTAGGGACTGAAGCTTTCTTT

len: 16
abundance: -
d_gene: -
v_gene: TRBV20-1
j_gene: TRBJ2-4
CDR3aa: CSAREIGRQVGDIQYF
CDR3nt: TGCAGTGCTAGAGAAATTGGCAGACAAGTGGGGGACATTCAGTACTTC

len: 17
abundance: -
d_gene: -
v_gene: TRBV10-3
j_gene: TRBJ1-6
CDR3aa: CAISESSAGIDSSPLHF
CDR3nt: TGTGCCATCAGTGAGTCGTCGGCGGGAATCGATAGTTCACCCCTCCACTTT

len: 17
abundance: -
d_gene: -
v_gene: TRBV11-2
j_gene: TRBJ2-4
CDR3aa: CASSSGLGGRAKNIQYF
CDR3nt: TGTGCCAGCAGCTCAGGTTTGGGGGGAAGGGCCAAAAACATTCAGTACTTC

len: 15
abundance: -
d_gene: TRBD1
v_gene: TRBV28
j_gene: TRBJ2-7
CDR3aa: CASSFVDRRSYEQYF
CDR3nt: TGTGCCAGCAGTTTTGTGGACAGGCGCTCCTACGAGCAGTACTTC

len: 13
abundance: -
d_gene: TRBD1
v_gene: TRBV12-3/TRBV12-4
j_gene: TRBJ1-2
CDR3aa: CASSPTTGRGYTF
CDR3nt: TGTGCCAGCAGTCCTACGACAGGGAGAGGCTACACCTTC

len: 16
abundance: -
d_gene: -
v_gene: TRBV10-3
j_gene: TRBJ2-5
CDR3aa: CVISESQGRPPKTQYF
CDR3nt: TGTGTCATCAGTGAGTCCCAGGGCAGACCTCCGAAGACCCAGTACTTC

len: 15
abundance: -
d_gene: -
v_gene: TRBV15
j_gene: TRBJ1-2
CDR3aa: CATSREGAGGHGYTF
CDR3nt: TGTGCCACCAGCAGAGAGGGGGCCGGAGGCCATGGCTACACCTTC

len: 17
abundance: -
d_gene: TRBD2
v_gene: TRBV9
j_gene: TRBJ2-5
CDR3aa: CASSVGSGTSGQETQYF
CDR3nt: TGTGCCAGCAGCGTGGGTTCCGGGACTAGCGGCCAAGAGACCCAGTACTTC

len: 15
abundance: -
d_gene: TRBD1
v_gene: TRBV12-3/TRBV12-4
j_gene: TRBJ1-5
CDR3aa: CASSLQGDRVQPQHF
CDR3nt: TGTGCCAGCAGTCTACAGGGGGATAGGGTTCAGCCCCAGCATTTT

len: 17
abundance: once
d_gene: TRBD2
v_gene: TRBV9
j_gene: TRBJ2-5
CDR3aa: CASSVGASGAPGETQYF
CDR3nt: TGTGCCAGCAGCGTAGGGGCTAGCGGGGCCCCGGGGGAGACCCAGTACTTC

len: 16
abundance: few
d_gene: TRBD1
v_gene: TRBV7-9
j_gene: TRBJ1-6
CDR3aa: CASSGDRDREYSPLHF
CDR3nt: TGTGCCAGCAGCGGCGACAGGGACAGGGAATATTCACCCCTCCACTTT

len: 15
abundance: -
d_gene: -
v_gene: TRBV4-2
j_gene: TRBJ2-1
CDR3aa: CASSQPGSSYNEQFF
CDR3nt: TGTGCCAGCAGCCAACCGGGGAGCTCCTACAATGAGCAGTTCTTC